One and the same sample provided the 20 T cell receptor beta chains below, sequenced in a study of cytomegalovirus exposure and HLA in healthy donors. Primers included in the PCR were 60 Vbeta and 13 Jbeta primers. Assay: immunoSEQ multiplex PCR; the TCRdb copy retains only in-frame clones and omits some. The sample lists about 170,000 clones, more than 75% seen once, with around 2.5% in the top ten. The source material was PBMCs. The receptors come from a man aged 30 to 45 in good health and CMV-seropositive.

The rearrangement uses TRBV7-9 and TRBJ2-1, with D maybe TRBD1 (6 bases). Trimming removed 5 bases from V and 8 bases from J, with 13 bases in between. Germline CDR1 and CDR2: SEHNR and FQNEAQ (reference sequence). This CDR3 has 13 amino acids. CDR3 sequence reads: CASSVQGSDEQFF. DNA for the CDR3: TGTGCCAGCAGCGTACAGGGATCTGATGAGCAGTTCTTC.

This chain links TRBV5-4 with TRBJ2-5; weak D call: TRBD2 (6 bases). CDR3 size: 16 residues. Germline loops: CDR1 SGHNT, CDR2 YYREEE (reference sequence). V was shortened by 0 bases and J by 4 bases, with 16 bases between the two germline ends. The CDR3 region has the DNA TGTGCCAGCAGCTTGGGGGGGGAGGCGACTAGAGAGACCCAGTACTTC. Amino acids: CASSLGGEATRETQYF.

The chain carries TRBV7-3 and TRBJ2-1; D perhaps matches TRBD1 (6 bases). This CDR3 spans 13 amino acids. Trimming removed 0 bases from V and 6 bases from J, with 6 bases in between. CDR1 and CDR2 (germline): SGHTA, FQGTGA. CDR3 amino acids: CASSLTGGNEQFF. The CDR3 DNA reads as TGTGCCAGCAGCTTAACAGGGGGCAATGAGCAGTTCTTC.

This CDR3 is CSVVVLNGYTF. In nucleotides, the CDR3 is TGCAGCGTTGTGGTACTGAATGGCTACACCTTC. The genes are TRBV29-1 and TRBJ1-2; D not resolved. The CDR3 is 11 amino acids. Germline V gives CDR1 SQVTM, CDR2 ANQGSEA. V lost 4 bases to trimming and J lost 6 bases, with 9 bases between them.

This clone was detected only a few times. CDR3 nucleotides: TGTGCCAGCAGCTCGTCCTTATCTGGGGCCAACGTCCTGACTTTC. Its translation is CASSSSLSGANVLTF. The chain couples TRBV5-5 to TRBJ2-6; D is unclear. Trimming pared 3 bases from V and 1 base from J, leaving 8 bases between. The CDR3 loop spans 15 amino acids. The germline V gene has CDR1 SGHKS and CDR2 YYEKEE (reference sequence).

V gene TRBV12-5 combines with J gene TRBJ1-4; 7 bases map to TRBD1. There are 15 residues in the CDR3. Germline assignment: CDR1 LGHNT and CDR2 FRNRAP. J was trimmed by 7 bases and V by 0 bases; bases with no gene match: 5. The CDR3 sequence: CASGLVLAGGEKLFF. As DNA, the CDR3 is TGTGCTAGTGGTTTGGTACTGGCAGGGGGTGAAAAACTGTTTTTT.

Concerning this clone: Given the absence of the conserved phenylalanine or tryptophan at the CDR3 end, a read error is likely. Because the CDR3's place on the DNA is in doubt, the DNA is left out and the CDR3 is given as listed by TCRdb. This CDR3 reads CATSRDRVGQTII. The V gene is TRBV15, the J gene TRBJ1-2; the table's D call TRBD1 went unverified against the DNA. Germline V gene sequence: CDR1 LNHNV, CDR2 YYDKDF (reference sequence). The CDR3 numbers 13 amino acids, ends counted.

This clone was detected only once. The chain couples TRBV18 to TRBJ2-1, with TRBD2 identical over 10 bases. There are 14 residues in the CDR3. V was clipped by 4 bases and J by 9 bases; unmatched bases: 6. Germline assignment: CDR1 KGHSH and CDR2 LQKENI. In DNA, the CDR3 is TGTGCCAGCTCACTTTCTAGCGGGAGAGTTGAGCAGTTCTTC. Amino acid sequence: CASSLSSGRVEQFF.

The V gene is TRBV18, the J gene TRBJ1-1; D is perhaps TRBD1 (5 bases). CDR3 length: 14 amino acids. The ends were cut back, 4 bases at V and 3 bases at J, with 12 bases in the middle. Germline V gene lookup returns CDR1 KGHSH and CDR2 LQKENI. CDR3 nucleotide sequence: TGTGCCAGCTCACGATCCACGGGGGACACTGAAGCTTTCTTT. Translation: CASSRSTGDTEAFF.

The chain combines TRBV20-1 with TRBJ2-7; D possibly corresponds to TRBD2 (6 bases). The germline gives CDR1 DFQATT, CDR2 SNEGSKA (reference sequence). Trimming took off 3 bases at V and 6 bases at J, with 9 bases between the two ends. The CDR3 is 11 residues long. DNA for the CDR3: TGCAGTGCTAGCGGGGGACCCGAGCAGTACTTC. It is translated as CSASGGPEQYF.

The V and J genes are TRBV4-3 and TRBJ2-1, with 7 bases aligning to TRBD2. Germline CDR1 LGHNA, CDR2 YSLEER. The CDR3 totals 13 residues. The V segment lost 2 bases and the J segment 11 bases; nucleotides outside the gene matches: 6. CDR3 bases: TGCGCCAGCAGCCAACGGGACTACCAACAGCAGTTCTTC. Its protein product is CASSQRDYQQQFF.

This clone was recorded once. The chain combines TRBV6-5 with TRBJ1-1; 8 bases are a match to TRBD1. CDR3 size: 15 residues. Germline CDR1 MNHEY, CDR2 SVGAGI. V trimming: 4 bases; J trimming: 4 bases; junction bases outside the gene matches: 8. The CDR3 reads CASSLTGTGSTEAFF. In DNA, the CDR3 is TGTGCCAGCAGTTTGACCGGGACAGGAAGCACTGAAGCTTTCTTT.

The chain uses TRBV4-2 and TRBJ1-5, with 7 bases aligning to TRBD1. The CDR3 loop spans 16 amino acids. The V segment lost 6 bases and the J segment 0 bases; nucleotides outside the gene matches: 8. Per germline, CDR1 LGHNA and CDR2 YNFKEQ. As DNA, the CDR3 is TGTGCCAGCAGTCCCCAGACAGGGAATAGCAATCAGCCCCAGCATTTT. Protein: CASSPQTGNSNQPQHF.

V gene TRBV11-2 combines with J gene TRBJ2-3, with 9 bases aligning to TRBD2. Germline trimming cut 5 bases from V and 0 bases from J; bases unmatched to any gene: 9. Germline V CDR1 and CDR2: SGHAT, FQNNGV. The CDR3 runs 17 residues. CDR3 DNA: TGTGCCAGCAGCCCCTGGGAGGGGACTAGCAGCACAGATACGCAGTATTTT. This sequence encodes CASSPWEGTSSTDTQYF.

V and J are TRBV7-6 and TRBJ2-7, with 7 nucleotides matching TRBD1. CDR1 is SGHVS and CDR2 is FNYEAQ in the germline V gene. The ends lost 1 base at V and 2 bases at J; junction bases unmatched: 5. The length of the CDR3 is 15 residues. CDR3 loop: CASSLDETGPYEQYF. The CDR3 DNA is TGTGCCAGCAGCTTAGATGAGACAGGGCCCTACGAGCAGTACTTC.

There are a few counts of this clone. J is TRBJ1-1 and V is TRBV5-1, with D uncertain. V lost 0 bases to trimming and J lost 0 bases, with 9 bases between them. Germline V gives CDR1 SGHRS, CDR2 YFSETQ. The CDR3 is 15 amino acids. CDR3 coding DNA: TGCGCCAGCAGCTTGGAGGCCACTATGAACACTGAAGCTTTCTTT. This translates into CASSLEATMNTEAFF.

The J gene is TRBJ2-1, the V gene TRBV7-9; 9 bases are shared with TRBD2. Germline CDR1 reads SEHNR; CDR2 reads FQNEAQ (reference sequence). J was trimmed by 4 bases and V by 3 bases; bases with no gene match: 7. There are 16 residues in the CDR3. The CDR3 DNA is TGTGCCAGCAGCTTCCTTAGCGGGGGACCGTACAATGAGCAGTTCTTC. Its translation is CASSFLSGGPYNEQFF. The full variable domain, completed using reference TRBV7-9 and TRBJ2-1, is DTGVSQNPRHKITKRGQNVTFRCDPISEHNRLYWYRQTLGQGPEFLTYFQNEAQLEKSRLLSDRFSAERPKGSFSTLEIQRTEQGDSAMYLCASSFLSGGPYNEQFFGPGTRLTVL.

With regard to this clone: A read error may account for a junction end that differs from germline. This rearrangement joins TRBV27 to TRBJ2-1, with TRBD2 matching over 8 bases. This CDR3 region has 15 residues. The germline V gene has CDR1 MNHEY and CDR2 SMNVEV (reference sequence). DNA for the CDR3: TGTGCCAGCAGTCCCGGGAGGGGCCCCTACAATGGGCAGTTCTTC. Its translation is CASSPGRGPYNGQFF.

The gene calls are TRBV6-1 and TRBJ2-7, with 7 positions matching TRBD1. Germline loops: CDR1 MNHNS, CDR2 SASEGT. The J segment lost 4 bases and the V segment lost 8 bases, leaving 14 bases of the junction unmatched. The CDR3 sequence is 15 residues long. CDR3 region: CASGAITGAIYEQYV. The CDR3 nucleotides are TGTGCCAGCGGAGCGATAACAGGGGCGATTTACGAGCAGTACGTC.

As DNA, the CDR3 is TGTGCCAGCAGCCCGGGACTAGCGGGAGGAGCGACCTCCTACAATGAGCAGTTCTTC. Its translation is CASSPGLAGGATSYNEQFF. This chain connects TRBV9 to TRBJ2-1, with 15 bases that match TRBD2. V lost 4 bases and J lost 0; bases outside the gene matches: 8. The CDR3 runs 19 residues. Germline CDR1 is SGDLS and CDR2 is YYNGEE. Using reference TRBV9 and TRBJ2-1 for the parts outside the CDR3, the full variable domain is DSGVTQTPKHLITATGQRVTLRCSPRSGDLSVYWYQQSLDQGLQFLIQYYNGEERAKGNILERFSAQQFPDLHSELNLSSLELGDSALYFCASSPGLAGGATSYNEQFFGPGTRLTVL.